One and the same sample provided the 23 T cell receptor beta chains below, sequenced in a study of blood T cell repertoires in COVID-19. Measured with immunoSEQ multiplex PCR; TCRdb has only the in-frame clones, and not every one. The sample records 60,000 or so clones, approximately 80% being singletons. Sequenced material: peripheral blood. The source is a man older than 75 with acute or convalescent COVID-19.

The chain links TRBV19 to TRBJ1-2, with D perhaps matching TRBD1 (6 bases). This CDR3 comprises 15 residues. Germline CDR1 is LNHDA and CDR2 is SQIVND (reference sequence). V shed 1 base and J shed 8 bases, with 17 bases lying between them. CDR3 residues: CASSIGGQPFQGYTF. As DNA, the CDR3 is TGTGCCAGTAGTATAGGTGGACAGCCTTTTCAAGGCTACACCTTC.

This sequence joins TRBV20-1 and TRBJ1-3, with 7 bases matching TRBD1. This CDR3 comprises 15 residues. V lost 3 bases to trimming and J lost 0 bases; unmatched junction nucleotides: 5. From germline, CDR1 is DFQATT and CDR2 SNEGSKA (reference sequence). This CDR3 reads CSASGDSSSGNTIYF. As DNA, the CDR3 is TGCAGTGCTAGTGGGGACAGCAGCTCTGGAAACACCATATATTTT.

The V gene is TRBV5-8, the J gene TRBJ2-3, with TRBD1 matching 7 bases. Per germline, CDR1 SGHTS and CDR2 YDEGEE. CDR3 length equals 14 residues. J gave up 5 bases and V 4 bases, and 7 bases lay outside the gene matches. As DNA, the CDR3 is TGTGCCAGCAGCCAAAGACAGGGCCAAGATACGCAGTATTTT. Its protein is CASSQRQGQDTQYF.

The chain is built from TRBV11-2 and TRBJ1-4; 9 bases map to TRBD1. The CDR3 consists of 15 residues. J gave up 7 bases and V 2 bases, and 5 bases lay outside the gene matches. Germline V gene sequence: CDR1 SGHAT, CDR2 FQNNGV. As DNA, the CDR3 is TGTGCCAGCAGCTTACGGGACAGGGACGCTGAAAAACTGTTTTTT. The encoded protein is CASSLRDRDAEKLFF.

The CDR3 is CASSSYTTGGEYEQYF. The CDR3 bases are TGTGCCAGCAGTTCGTACACGACAGGGGGGGAATACGAGCAGTACTTC. The chain carries TRBV27 and TRBJ2-7; 9 bases match TRBD1. The CDR3 has 16 amino acids. CDR1 and CDR2 (germline): MNHEY, SMNVEV (reference sequence). Trimming at V came to 4 bases and at J to 4 bases, leaving 11 bases not matched to a gene.

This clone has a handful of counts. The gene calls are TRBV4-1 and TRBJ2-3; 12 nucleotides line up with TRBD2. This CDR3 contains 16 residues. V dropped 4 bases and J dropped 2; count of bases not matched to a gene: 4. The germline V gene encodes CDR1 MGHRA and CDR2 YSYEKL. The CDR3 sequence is CASSRGLAGSTDTQYF. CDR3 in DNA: TGCGCCAGCAGCCGAGGACTAGCGGGGTCCACAGATACGCAGTATTTT.

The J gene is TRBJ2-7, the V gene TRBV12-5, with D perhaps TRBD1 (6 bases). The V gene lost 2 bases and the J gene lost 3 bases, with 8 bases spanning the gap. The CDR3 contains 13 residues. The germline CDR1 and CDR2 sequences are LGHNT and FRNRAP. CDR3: CASGLTTGYEQYF. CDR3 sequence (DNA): TGTGCTAGTGGTTTGACGACAGGCTACGAGCAGTACTTC.

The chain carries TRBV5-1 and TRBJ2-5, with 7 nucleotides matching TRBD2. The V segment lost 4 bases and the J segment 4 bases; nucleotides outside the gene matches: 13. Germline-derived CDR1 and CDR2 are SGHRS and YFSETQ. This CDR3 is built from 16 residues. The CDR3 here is CASSPGTTTPPETQYF. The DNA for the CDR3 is TGCGCCAGCAGCCCAGGGACTACAACTCCCCCAGAGACCCAGTACTTC.

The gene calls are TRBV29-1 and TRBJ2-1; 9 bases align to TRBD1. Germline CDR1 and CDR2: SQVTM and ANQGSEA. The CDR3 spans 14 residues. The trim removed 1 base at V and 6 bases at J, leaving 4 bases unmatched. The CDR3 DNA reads TGCAGCGTTGAAGGACAGGGGGTAGGCAATGAGCAGTTCTTC. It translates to CSVEGQGVGNEQFF.

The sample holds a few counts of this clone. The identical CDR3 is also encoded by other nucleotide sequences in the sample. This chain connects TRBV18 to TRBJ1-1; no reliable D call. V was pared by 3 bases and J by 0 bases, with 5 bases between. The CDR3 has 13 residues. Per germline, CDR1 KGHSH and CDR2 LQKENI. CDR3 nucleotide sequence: TGTGCCAGCTCACCTCCAGTGAACACTGAAGCTTTCTTT. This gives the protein CASSPPVNTEAFF.

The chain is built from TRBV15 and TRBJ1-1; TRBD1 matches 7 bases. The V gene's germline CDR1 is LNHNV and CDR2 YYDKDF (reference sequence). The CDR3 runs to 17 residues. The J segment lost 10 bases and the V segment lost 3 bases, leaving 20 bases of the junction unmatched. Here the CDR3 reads CATSSVLRDSWIRRAFF. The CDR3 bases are TGTGCCACCAGCAGCGTACTAAGGGACAGTTGGATTAGGAGAGCTTTCTTT.

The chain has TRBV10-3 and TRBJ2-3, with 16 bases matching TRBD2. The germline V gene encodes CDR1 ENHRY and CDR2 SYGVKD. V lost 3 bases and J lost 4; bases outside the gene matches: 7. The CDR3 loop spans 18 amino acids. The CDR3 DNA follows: TGTGCCATCAGTGACGGGACTAGCGGGGGGGCATTCGCAGATACGCAGTATTTT. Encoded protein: CAISDGTSGGAFADTQYF.

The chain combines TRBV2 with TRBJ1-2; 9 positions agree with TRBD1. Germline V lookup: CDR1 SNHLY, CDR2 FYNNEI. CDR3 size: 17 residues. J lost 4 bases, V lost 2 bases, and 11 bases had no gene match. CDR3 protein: CASSEMGQGARAYGYTF. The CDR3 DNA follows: TGTGCCAGCAGTGAAATGGGACAGGGAGCTAGGGCCTATGGCTACACCTTC.

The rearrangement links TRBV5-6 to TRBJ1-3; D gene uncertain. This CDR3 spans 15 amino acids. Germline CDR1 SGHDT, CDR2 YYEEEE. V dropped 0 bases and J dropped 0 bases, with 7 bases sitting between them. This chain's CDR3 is CASSLAMSSGNTIYF. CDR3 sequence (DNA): TGTGCCAGCAGCTTGGCCATGAGCTCTGGAAACACCATATATTTT.

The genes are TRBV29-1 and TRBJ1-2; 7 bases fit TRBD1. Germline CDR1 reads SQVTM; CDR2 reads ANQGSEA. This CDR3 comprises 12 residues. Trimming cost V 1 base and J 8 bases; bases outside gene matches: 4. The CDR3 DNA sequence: TGCAGCGTTGAAGGACAGGGTGGAGGCTACACCTTC. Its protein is CSVEGQGGGYTF.

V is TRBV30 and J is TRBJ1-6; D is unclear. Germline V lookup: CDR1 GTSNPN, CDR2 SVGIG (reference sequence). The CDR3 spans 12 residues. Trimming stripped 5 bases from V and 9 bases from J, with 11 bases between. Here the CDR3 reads CAWGRAGSPLHF. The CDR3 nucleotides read TGTGCCTGGGGACGAGCGGGTTCACCCCTCCACTTT.

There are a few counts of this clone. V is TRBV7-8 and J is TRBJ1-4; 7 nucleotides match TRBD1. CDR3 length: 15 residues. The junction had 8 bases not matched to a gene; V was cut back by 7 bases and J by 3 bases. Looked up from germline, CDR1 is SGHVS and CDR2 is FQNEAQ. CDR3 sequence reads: CASTQGGQPNEKLFF. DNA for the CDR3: TGTGCCAGCACCCAGGGGGGACAACCTAATGAAAAACTGTTTTTT.

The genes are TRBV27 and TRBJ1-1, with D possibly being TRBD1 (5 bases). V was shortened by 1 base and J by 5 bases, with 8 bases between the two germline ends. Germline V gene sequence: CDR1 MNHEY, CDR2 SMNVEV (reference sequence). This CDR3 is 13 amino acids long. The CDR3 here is CASSLFRGTEAFF. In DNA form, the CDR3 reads TGTGCCAGCAGTTTATTTCGGGGGACTGAAGCTTTCTTT.

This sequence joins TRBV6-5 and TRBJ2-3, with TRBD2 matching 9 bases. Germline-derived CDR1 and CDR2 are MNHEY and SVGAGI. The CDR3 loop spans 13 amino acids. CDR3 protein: CTLAGANTDTQYF. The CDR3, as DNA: TGTACCTTAGCGGGGGCCAACACAGATACGCAGTATTTT.

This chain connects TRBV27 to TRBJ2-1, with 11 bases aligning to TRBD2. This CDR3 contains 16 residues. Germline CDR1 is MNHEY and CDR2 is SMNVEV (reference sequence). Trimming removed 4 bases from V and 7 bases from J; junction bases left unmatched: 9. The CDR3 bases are TGTGCCAGCAGTTCAGGGAGACTAGCGGGGTATAATGAGCAGTTCTTC. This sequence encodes CASSSGRLAGYNEQFF.

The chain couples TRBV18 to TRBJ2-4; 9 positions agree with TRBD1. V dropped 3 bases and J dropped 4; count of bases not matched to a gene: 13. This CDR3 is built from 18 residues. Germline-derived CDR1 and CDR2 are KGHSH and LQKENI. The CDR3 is CASSPLGQGSLQKNIQYF. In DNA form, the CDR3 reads TGTGCCAGCTCACCTCTGGGACAGGGATCTCTCCAAAAAAACATTCAGTACTTC.

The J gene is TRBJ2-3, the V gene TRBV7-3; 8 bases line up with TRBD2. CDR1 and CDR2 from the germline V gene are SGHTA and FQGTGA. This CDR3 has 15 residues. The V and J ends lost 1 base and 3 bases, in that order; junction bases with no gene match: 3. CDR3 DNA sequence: TGTGCCAGCAGCTTAAACGGGGGGGCGACAGATACGCAGTATTTT. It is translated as CASSLNGGATDTQYF.

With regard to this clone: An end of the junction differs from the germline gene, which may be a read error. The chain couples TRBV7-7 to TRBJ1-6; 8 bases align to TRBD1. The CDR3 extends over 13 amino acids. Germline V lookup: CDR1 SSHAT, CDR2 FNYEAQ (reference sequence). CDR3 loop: CASSRDRNSPLHF. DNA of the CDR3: TGTGCTAGCAGCCGGGACAGGAATTCACCCCTCCACTTT.